This TCR beta chain was identified in a study of blood T cell repertoires in COVID-19. Study context: There were acute and convalescent COVID-19 samples, and they came from the United States, Italy and Spain. T cells, B-cell-depleted T cells, or PBMCs provided the cDNA or gDNA that served as material.

Original data processing: Amplified reference gene primers provided the basis for estimating nucleated cell counts. Sequenced by immunoSEQ multiplex PCR; TCRdb stores in-frame clones only, minus some. V, J and clone size are taken as reported in that table, and D and trimming were inferred from the DNA itself. The table includes 15,000 or so clones, over 80% detected once. From germline, CDR1 is LGHNA and CDR2 YNFKEQ. The CDR3 sequence is 16 residues long. V lost 0 bases to trimming and J lost 7 bases, with 16 bases between them. Sequencing was done on a sample of peripheral blood. This chain uses TRBV4-2 with TRBJ1-5; possible D gene TRBD1, 6 bases. This receptor was obtained from a man between 35 and 55 years old with active or convalescent COVID-19. CDR3 nucleotides: TGTGCCAGCAGCCAAGACGGGGTGGGGGCGGCCCAGCCCCAGCATTTT. It yields the protein CASSQDGVGAAQPQHF.